What follows is one TCR beta chain and its context. The data stem from a study of blood T cell repertoires in COVID-19. About the study: PBMCs, B-cell-depleted T cells, or T cells provided the cDNA or gDNA that made up the material.

Sequencing was performed with immunoSEQ multiplex PCR; in TCRdb, only in-frame clones are kept and a portion is missing. The sample lists approximately 29,000 clones, about 85% occurring once. The CDR3 contains 18 residues. The V end was cut by 2 bases, the J end by 6 bases, with 23 bases between. Sequenced sample: peripheral blood. The V and J genes are TRBV23-1 and TRBJ2-1; D is possibly TRBD2 (6 bases). TRBV23-1 is flagged as an ORF with uncertain function. This TCR derives from a woman between 55 and 75 years old with acute or convalescent COVID-19. CDR3 amino acids: CASSQRSCTTGTPNEQFF. The DNA of the CDR3 is TGCGCCAGCAGTCAACGGAGCTGTACAACCGGGACTCCCAATGAGCAGTTCTTC.